This TCR beta chain derives from a study of T cells in localized non-small cell lung cancer. In the case of this clone: Its antigen is not identified.

Overall study findings and caveats: Clonality of T cells reached its maximum in uninvolved adjacent lung, surpassing tumor.

Profiled with immunoSEQ multiplex PCR; TCRdb holds only in-frame clones, not every one. Here the sample spans tens of thousands of clones, 92% being singletons. The CDR3 is 14 residues long. In germline, CDR1 is MDHEN, CDR2 SYDVKM. V gave up 5 bases and J gave up 5 bases, with 15 bases separating them. The receptor was derived from a female donor at least 60 years old with stage I lung adenocarcinoma. The chain links TRBV28 to TRBJ1-1; no definite D call. The sequencing here drew on peripheral blood, taken before any cancer treatment. The CDR3 loop is CASSPPPGRTEAFF. Here the CDR3 DNA reads TGTGCCAGCAGTCCCCCCCCGGGAAGGACTGAAGCTTTCTTT.